This T cell receptor beta chain stems from a study of blood T cell repertoires in COVID-19. Study-wide context: Material from acute and convalescent COVID-19 was sourced from the United States, Italy and Spain.

CDR1 and CDR2 (germline): SGHKS, YYEKEE (reference sequence). V lost 4 bases to trimming and J lost 3 bases; unmatched junction nucleotides: 4. The CDR3 is made up of 13 amino acids. Assay: immunoSEQ multiplex PCR; the TCRdb copy retains only in-frame clones and omits some. Of fewer than 350,000 clones listed, more than 80% were seen once; the top ten hold approximately 6.8%. Sequencing was performed on peripheral blood. The sequence was obtained from a woman aged 30 to 39 with COVID-19, enrolled during active disease. V is TRBV5-5 and J is TRBJ2-7, with 7 nucleotides matching TRBD1. CDR3 residues: CASSRGPGYEQYF. The CDR3 bases are TGTGCCAGCAGCAGGGGGCCGGGCTACGAGCAGTACTTC.